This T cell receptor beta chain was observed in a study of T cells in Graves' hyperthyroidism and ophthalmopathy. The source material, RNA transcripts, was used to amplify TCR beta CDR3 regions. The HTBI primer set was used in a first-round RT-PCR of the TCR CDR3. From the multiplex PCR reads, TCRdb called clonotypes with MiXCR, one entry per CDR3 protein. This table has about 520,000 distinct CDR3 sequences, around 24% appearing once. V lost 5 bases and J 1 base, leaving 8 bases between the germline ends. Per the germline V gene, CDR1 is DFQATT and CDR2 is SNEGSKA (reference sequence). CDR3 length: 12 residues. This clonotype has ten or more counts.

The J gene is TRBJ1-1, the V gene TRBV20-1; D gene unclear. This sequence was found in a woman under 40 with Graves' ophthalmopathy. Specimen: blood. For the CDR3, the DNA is TGCAGTGCTCTCAAGTGGAACACTGAAGCTTTCTTT. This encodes CSALKWNTEAFF.